A single sample is the source of the 7 T cell receptor beta chains below, sequenced in a study of cytomegalovirus exposure and HLA in healthy donors. The PCR contained 60 Vbeta and 13 Jbeta primers. The protocol was immunoSEQ multiplex PCR, while the TCRdb copy is restricted to in-frame clones and leaves out a portion. The data show 150,000 to 200,000 clones, with around 80% seen just once and approximately 2.1% held by the top ten. Sample: PBMCs. The receptor set was obtained from a woman aged 25 to 45 in good health and CMV-seronegative.

The rearrangement joins TRBV29-1 to TRBJ1-4; no clear D gene. CDR1 SQVTM and CDR2 ANQGSEA come from the germline V gene. The CDR3 is made up of 12 amino acids. Trimming removed 4 bases from V and 6 bases from J, with 9 bases in between. CDR3 coding DNA: TGCAGCGTTGCGGGTGGTGATGAAAAACTGTTTTTT. Its translation: CSVAGGDEKLFF.

The chain links TRBV5-3 to TRBJ1-4; D is possibly TRBD1 (5 bases). TRBV5-3 is designated an ORF whose function remains uncertain. Trimming stripped 4 bases from V and 0 bases from J, with 19 bases between. The CDR3 covers 18 residues. Here the CDR3 reads CARSRGYTGYSTNEKLFF. The CDR3 nucleotides are TGTGCCAGAAGCCGAGGATACACAGGATACTCAACTAATGAAAAACTGTTTTTT.

The chain is built from TRBV6-5 and TRBJ1-1; 8 positions agree with TRBD1. V shed 2 bases, J shed 5 bases, and the junction held 7 bases outside the gene matches. The V gene's germline CDR1 is MNHEY and CDR2 SVGAGI. CDR3 length: 15 amino acids. CDR3 sequence reads: CASSYSITGGTEAFF. The CDR3 bases are TGTGCCAGCAGTTACAGTATAACAGGGGGGACTGAAGCTTTCTTT.

The CDR3 reads CASSLFADYGYTF. In DNA form, the CDR3 reads TGTGCCAGCAGCTTATTTGCGGATTATGGCTACACCTTC. The chain links TRBV7-2 to TRBJ1-2; no clear D gene. Trimming took 2 bases from V and 5 from J, leaving 9 bases between them. Germline CDR1 is SGHTA and CDR2 is FQGNSA. CDR3 size: 13 residues.

The chain joins TRBV5-1 to TRBJ1-2, with TRBD1 identical over 7 bases. The CDR3 is 15 residues long. V lost 4 bases, J lost 1 base, and 7 bases stayed unmatched. CDR1 and CDR2 (germline): SGHRS, YFSETQ. CDR3 protein: CASSAGTAINYGYTF. DNA of the CDR3: TGCGCCAGCAGCGCGGGGACAGCGATTAACTATGGCTACACCTTC.

This clone came up a few times. The rearrangement links TRBV5-6 to TRBJ2-7, with TRBD1 identical over 11 bases. CDR1 is SGHDT and CDR2 is YYEEEE in the germline V gene. The ends lost 5 bases at V and 4 bases at J; junction bases unmatched: 5. The CDR3 is made up of 14 amino acids. This chain's CDR3 is CASSFGTGGYEQYF. CDR3 in DNA: TGTGCCAGCAGTTTTGGGACAGGGGGGTACGAGCAGTACTTC.

The J gene is TRBJ2-7, the V gene TRBV7-3; D gene unclear. The germline V gene has CDR1 SGHTA and CDR2 FQGTGA. Between the trimmed V and J ends, which lost 5 bases and 5 bases, there was a span of 13 bases. The length of the CDR3 is 13 residues. The CDR3 is CASSQDPLDEQYF. The CDR3 coding sequence is TGTGCCAGCAGCCAAGATCCCTTAGACGAGCAGTACTTC. The whole variable domain, filled in from reference TRBV7-3 and TRBJ2-7, reads GAGVSQTPSNKVTEKGKYVELRCDPISGHTALYWYRQSLGQGPEFLIYFQGTGAADDSGLPNDRFFAVRPEGSVSTLKIQRTERGDSAVYLCASSQDPLDEQYFGPGTRLTVT.